A selection of T cell receptor beta chains follows, all from one sample in a study of human T cells and chemical hapten exposure. TCRdb processed the 5' RACE reads anew with MiXCR; each CDR3 protein has one entry. The sample shows more than 140,000 distinct CDR3 sequences, 4.1% of them seen only once. The receptors shown here come from a female donor in good health. CDR3s include the opening cysteine and the closing phenylalanine or tryptophan. D genes are given only for firm matches. Only some rows state a clone size, as once, few, many or a class for expanded clones.

J | V | D | size | CDR3 | DNA
TRBJ1-1 | TRBV5-1 | NA | few | CASSLRSGEAEAFF | TGCGCCAGCAGCTTGCGTTCAGGGGAGGCTGAAGCTTTCTTT
TRBJ1-4 | TRBV2 | NA | many | CASYRIEEGEKLFF | TGTGCCAGTTACAGGATCGAGGAGGGGGAAAAACTGTTTTTT
TRBJ2-5 | TRBV6-5 | NA | many | CASRSSGTQYF | TGTGCCAGCAGATCTTCGGGGACCCAGTACTTC
TRBJ1-5 | TRBV28 | NA | many | CASTIGTGKGDQPQHF | TGTGCCAGCACCATTGGAACCGGGAAAGGGGATCAGCCCCAGCATTTT
TRBJ1-2 | TRBV30 | NA | many | CAWSVGQSYGYTF | TGTGCCTGGAGTGTAGGACAGAGCTATGGCTACACCTTC
TRBJ1-5 | TRBV4-2 | NA | many | CASSQDRGGPSIGIDQPQHF | TGTGCCAGCAGCCAAGATCGGGGGGGCCCTTCAATCGGAATCGATCAGCCCCAGCATTTT
TRBJ1-3 | TRBV7-9 | NA | few | CASSLAGASGNTIYF | TGTGCCAGCAGCTTAGCGGGGGCCTCTGGAAACACCATATATTTT
TRBJ2-5 | TRBV2 | NA | NA | CASSEDPLGGPAVQYF | TGTGCCAGCAGTGAAGATCCCCTCGGGGGGCCCGCGGTCCAGTACTTC
TRBJ1-4 | TRBV20-1 | NA | many | CSARDVQGVEKLFF | TGCAGTGCTAGAGATGTACAGGGAGTTGAAAAACTGTTTTTT
TRBJ1-1 | TRBV20-1 | NA | many | CSARGQDYTEAFF | TGCAGTGCTAGAGGGCAGGATTACACTGAAGCTTTCTTT
TRBJ1-1 | TRBV12-3/TRBV12-4 | NA | many | CASSFLQGNTEAFF | TGTGCCAGCAGTTTCCTACAGGGGAACACTGAAGCTTTCTTT
TRBJ1-1 | TRBV7-3 | NA | few | CASSPDREAEAFF | TGTGCCAGCAGCCCCGATCGGGAGGCTGAAGCTTTCTTT
TRBJ1-5 | TRBV6-1 | NA | NA | CASSEGGGHQPQHF | TGTGCCAGCAGTGAAGGAGGGGGACATCAGCCCCAGCATTTT
TRBJ1-5 | TRBV29-1 | NA | NA | CSVEVGRHQPQHF | TGCAGCGTTGAAGTGGGCCGGCATCAGCCCCAGCATTTT
TRBJ2-1 | TRBV19 | TRBD2 | NA | CASSPSGGRRVYNEQFF | TGTGCCAGTAGTCCTAGCGGGGGGCGGCGTGTCTACAATGAGCAGTTCTTC
TRBJ2-3 | TRBV6-5 | TRBD1 | many | CASRPGTGSDTQYF | TGTGCCAGCAGGCCCGGGACAGGGTCAGATACGCAGTATTTT
TRBJ2-5 | TRBV30 | TRBD1 | many | CAWGTGTGAETQYF | TGTGCCTGGGGGACCGGGACAGGGGCAGAGACCCAGTACTTC
TRBJ1-4 | TRBV18 | NA | many | CASSAWADEKLFF | TGTGCCAGCTCAGCTTGGGCAGATGAAAAACTGTTTTTT
TRBJ1-1 | TRBV7-9 | NA | few | CASSVQSGMGTEAFF | TGTGCCAGCAGCGTACAGAGCGGGATGGGGACTGAAGCTTTCTTT
TRBJ2-7 | TRBV9 | NA | few | CASSENAGTLSYEQYF | TGTGCCAGCAGCGAGAACGCCGGGACACTATCCTACGAGCAGTACTTC
TRBJ1-5 | TRBV6-2/TRBV6-3 | NA | many | CASSYSTLRKDSNQPQHF | TGTGCCAGCAGTTACTCCACATTACGGAAAGATAGCAATCAGCCCCAGCATTTT
TRBJ2-1 | TRBV20-1 | TRBD1 | many | CSARGGQGFDNEQFF | TGCAGTGCCCGAGGTGGACAGGGCTTTGACAATGAGCAGTTCTTC
TRBJ2-3 | TRBV6-6 | NA | many | CASSYQTRITDTQYF | TGTGCCAGCAGTTACCAGACTAGAATCACAGATACGCAGTATTTT
TRBJ1-6 | TRBV5-4 | NA | many | CASSFSPQDIKLGSPLHF | TGTGCCAGCAGCTTTAGTCCCCAGGACATAAAATTAGGGTCACCCCTCCACTTT
TRBJ1-3 | TRBV13 | NA | few | CASSPRRSSGNTIYF | TGTGCCAGCAGCCCCCGGCGAAGCTCTGGAAACACCATATATTTT
TRBJ1-5 | TRBV3-1 | NA | many | CASSPGDSYQPQHF | TGTGCCAGCAGCCCAGGAGACAGTTATCAGCCCCAGCATTTT
TRBJ2-2 | TRBV2 | TRBD1 | many | CASSVDRSKAGELFF | TGTGCCAGCAGTGTGGACAGGAGTAAAGCCGGGGAGCTGTTTTTT
TRBJ2-1 | TRBV27 | TRBD2 | many | CASSRTPPGASGVNEQFF | TGTGCCAGCAGTAGGACACCCCCTGGGGCTAGCGGGGTAAATGAGCAGTTCTTC
TRBJ2-3 | TRBV20-1 | NA | few | CSARKVESDTQYF | TGCAGTGCTAGAAAGGTGGAATCAGATACGCAGTATTTT
TRBJ2-7 | TRBV20-1 | TRBD2 | many | CSASKLAGTYEQYF | TGCAGTGCTAGTAAACTAGCGGGGACCTACGAGCAGTACTTC
TRBJ2-2 | TRBV10-3 | TRBD1 | many | CAIRGTATGELFF | TGTGCCATCAGGGGGACAGCCACCGGGGAGCTGTTTTTT
TRBJ1-5 | TRBV6-6 | NA | many | CASGEGMSNQPQHF | TGTGCCAGCGGGGAGGGGATGAGCAATCAGCCCCAGCATTTT